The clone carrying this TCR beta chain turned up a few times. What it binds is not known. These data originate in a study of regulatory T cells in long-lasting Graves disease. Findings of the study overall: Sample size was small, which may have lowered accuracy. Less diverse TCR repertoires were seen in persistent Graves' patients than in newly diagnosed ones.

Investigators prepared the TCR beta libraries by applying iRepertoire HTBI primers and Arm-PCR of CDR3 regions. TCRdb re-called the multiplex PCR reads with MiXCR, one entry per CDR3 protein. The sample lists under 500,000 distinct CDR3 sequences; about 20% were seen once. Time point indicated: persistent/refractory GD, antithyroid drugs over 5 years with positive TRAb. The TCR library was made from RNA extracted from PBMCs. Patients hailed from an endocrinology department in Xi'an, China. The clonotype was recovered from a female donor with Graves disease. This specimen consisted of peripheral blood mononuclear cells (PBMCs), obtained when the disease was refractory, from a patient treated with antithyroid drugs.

The CDR3 DNA reads as TGTGCCAGCAGTTACAGAACAGGGGAAGCTTTCTTT. Protein sequence: CASSYRTGEAFF. The J gene is TRBJ1-1, the V gene TRBV6-2 or TRBV6-3; perhaps TRBD1 as D (6 bases). There are 12 residues in the CDR3. CDR1 MNHEY and CDR2 SVGEGT come from the germline V gene. With 2 bases removed from V and 8 bases from J, the gap between germline ends came to 9 bases.